Reported below is one TCR beta chain. What it recognizes is unknown. The data were obtained in a study of CXCR3-negative and CXCR3-positive naive CD8 T cells. General study points: Greater hydrophobicity was found in TRB CDR3s of CXCR3-positive naive cells than of CXCR3-negative naive cells.

Germline-derived CDR1 and CDR2 are MNHEY and SVGEGT. The CDR3 spans 16 residues. Through 5' RACE with UMI labels, the TRB cDNA libraries were prepared. Using the 5' RACE reads, TCRdb records one entry per CDR3 protein without DNA. With 150,000 to 170,000 distinct CDR3 sequences in the sample, the ten largest clones hold 0.49%. The chain uses TRBV6-2 or TRBV6-3 and TRBJ1-1; TCRdb picks TRBD1, but there is no DNA to check that call. The source material was naive CXCR3+ CD8+ T cells from blood. Described subset: CD45RO-CCR7+CD27+CD95- naive CD8+ T cells expressing CXCR3 (TNR3+). The TCR sequence derives from a human donor in good health. Some clones in this sample may be carry-over from other donors' samples. CDR3 sequence: CASSRNLLQGNAEAFF.